This entry lists 27 T cell receptor beta chains sequenced from one sample in a study of radiotherapy plus CTLA-4 blockade in lung cancer. Assay used: immunoSEQ multiplex PCR; TCRdb lists only in-frame clones, some missing. This sample has roughly 90,000 clones, with 78% found just once. Source: peripheral blood, taken from a patient treated with radiotherapy plus ipilimumab. The receptors were gathered from a human donor with non-small cell lung cancer who had a partial response to radiotherapy plus ipilimumab. Some clones in this sample may be carry-over from other donors' samples.

A single count supports this clone. V usage is TRBV5-8 and J usage is TRBJ1-2; weak D call: TRBD1 (5 bases). This CDR3 comprises 15 residues. CDR1 and CDR2 (germline): SGHTS, YDEGEE. The V and J ends lost 0 bases and 2 bases respectively, with 11 bases between them. The CDR3 DNA follows: TGTGCCAGCAGCTTGGGGCAGGGAATAAACTATGGCTACACCTTC. It codes for CASSLGQGINYGYTF.

This clone occurred once. J is TRBJ2-3 and V is TRBV29-1; 8 bases map to TRBD1. CDR3 size: 14 residues. Germline assignment: CDR1 SQVTM and CDR2 ANQGSEA. J lost 5 bases, V lost 8 bases, and 12 bases had no gene match. The CDR3 bases are TGCAGCCTAGCAGACAGGGGTAGGGGAGATACGCAGTATTTT. Encoded protein: CSLADRGRGDTQYF.

This clone was counted a single time. The chain links TRBV29-1 to TRBJ2-7; D remains ambiguous. Trimming stripped 3 bases from V and 2 bases from J, with 5 bases between. CDR1 is SQVTM, CDR2 ANQGSEA, per germline. The CDR3 has 11 residues. The chain's CDR3 is CSVELAYEQYF. DNA for the CDR3: TGCAGCGTTGAGTTAGCCTACGAGCAGTACTTC.

This chain joins TRBV6-1 and TRBJ2-3; 9 bases map to TRBD2. The V gene end was trimmed by 8 bases and the J gene end by 0 bases; junction bases not matched to a gene: 6. The germline V gene encodes CDR1 MNHNS and CDR2 SASEGT. The CDR3 sequence is 15 residues long. The CDR3 reads CASSPRGGSTDTQYF. CDR3 bases: TGTGCCAGCTCCCCGCGGGGGGGCAGCACAGATACGCAGTATTTT.

This chain joins TRBV6-1 and TRBJ2-7; D call uncertain. Trimming removed 5 bases from V and 0 bases from J, with 11 bases in between. Germline lookup yields CDR1 MNHNS and CDR2 SASEGT. This CDR3 region has 14 residues. In DNA form, the CDR3 reads TGTGCCAGCAGTCAGTCGCGGAACTCCTACGAGCAGTACTTC. Translated: CASSQSRNSYEQYF.

J is TRBJ2-5 and V is TRBV28, with 12 bases matching TRBD2. The CDR3 has 15 amino acids. V was pared by 7 bases and J by 11 bases, with 14 bases of the junction left unmatched. Germline V CDR1 and CDR2: MDHEN, SYDVKM. DNA of the CDR3: TGTGCCAGCAACCCGCGACTAGCGGGAGTTTATGAGCAGTACTTC. Translation gives CASNPRLAGVYEQYF.

This rearrangement joins TRBV18 to TRBJ2-1; TRBD1 agrees at 11 bases. CDR3 size: 18 residues. The ends lost 3 bases at V and 1 base at J; junction bases unmatched: 8. Germline CDR1 and CDR2: KGHSH and LQKENI. The CDR3 DNA sequence: TGTGCCAGCTCACCGAGGAGGACAGGGGGCTTATCCTACAATGAGCAGTTCTTC. Protein product: CASSPRRTGGLSYNEQFF.

In nucleotides, the CDR3 is TGTGCCAGCACCTCTGGGTTAGCGGGGGGGCCCCACAACAATGAGCAGTTCTTC. This codes for CASTSGLAGGPHNNEQFF. V is TRBV7-9 and J is TRBJ2-1; 11 bases match TRBD2. This CDR3 comprises 18 residues. Trimming took 7 bases from V and 5 from J; bases not matched to a gene: 16. Germline-derived CDR1 and CDR2 are SEHNR and FQNEAQ (reference sequence). Drawing the rest from reference TRBV7-9 and TRBJ2-1, the complete variable domain is DTGVSQNPRHKITKRGQNVTFRCDPISEHNRLYWYRQTLGQGPEFLTYFQNEAQLEKSRLLSDRFSAERPKGSFSTLEIQRTEQGDSAMYLCASTSGLAGGPHNNEQFFGPGTRLTVL.

This clone was counted only a few times. The genes are TRBV27 and TRBJ2-7; possible D gene TRBD2, 6 bases. Germline-derived CDR1 and CDR2 are MNHEY and SMNVEV (reference sequence). With 6 bases removed from V and 7 bases from J, the gap between germline ends came to 13 bases. This CDR3 is built from 12 residues. The CDR3 reads CASREGMGEQYF. CDR3 DNA: TGTGCCAGCAGGGAGGGGATGGGAGAGCAGTACTTC.

The chain employs TRBV28 and TRBJ1-5; D unresolved. CDR1 is MDHEN and CDR2 is SYDVKM in the germline V gene. V was shortened by 3 bases and J by 7 bases, with 13 bases between the two germline ends. The CDR3 runs to 14 residues. In DNA form, the CDR3 reads TGTGCCAGCAGTTTTGCGGGGATGAGGCAGCCCCAGCATTTT. Amino acids: CASSFAGMRQPQHF. Full variable domain (remainder filled in from reference TRBV28 and TRBJ1-5): DVKVTQSSRYLVKRTGEKVFLECVQDMDHENMFWYRQDPGLGLRLIYFSYDVKMKEKGDIPEGYSVSREKKERFSLILESASTNQTSMYLCASSFAGMRQPQHFGDGTRLSIL.

The chain couples TRBV2 to TRBJ1-5, with D perhaps matching TRBD1 (5 bases). This CDR3 comprises 14 residues. V dropped 6 bases and J dropped 3 bases, with 12 bases sitting between them. Germline CDR1 SNHLY, CDR2 FYNNEI. DNA for the CDR3: TGTGCCAGCAGAGAGGACACGAACAATCAGCCCCAGCATTTT. Translating it yields CASREDTNNQPQHF.

The gene calls are TRBV30 and TRBJ2-5; D is possibly TRBD2 (6 bases). The CDR3 is 14 residues long. V was pared by 4 bases and J by 4 bases, with 16 bases between. Germline-derived CDR1 and CDR2 are GTSNPN and SVGIG (reference sequence). For the CDR3, the DNA is TGTGCCTGGACTTGTTATGCGGGGTCAGAGACCCAGTACTTC. It specifies CAWTCYAGSETQYF. The variable domain in full, with the rest retrieved from reference TRBV30 and TRBJ2-5, is SQTIHQWPATLVQPVGSPLSLECTVEGTSNPNLYWYRQAAGRGLQLLFYSVGIGQISSEVPQNLSASRPQDRQFILSSKKLLLSDSGFYLCAWTCYAGSETQYFGPGTRLLVL.

This chain links TRBV27 with TRBJ1-6; 12 bases are a match to TRBD1. Germline-derived CDR1 and CDR2 are MNHEY and SMNVEV (reference sequence). This CDR3 region has 16 residues. The ends lost 6 bases at V and 6 bases at J; junction bases unmatched: 6. CDR3 amino acids: CASSRGQGAINSPLHF. The CDR3 DNA is TGTGCCAGCAGCCGGGGACAGGGGGCCATTAATTCACCCCTCCACTTT.

Here the CDR3 DNA reads TGTGCCAGCAGCACTCACCCGACAGGGAAGGGGGGCTACACCTTC. Translation: CASSTHPTGKGGYTF. The chain has TRBV9 and TRBJ1-2, with 7 bases matching TRBD1. CDR3 size: 15 residues. Germline values: CDR1 SGDLS, CDR2 YYNGEE. Unmatched junction bases numbered 14, after V lost 4 bases and J lost 8 bases.

The CDR3 DNA reads TGTGCCAGTAGTACTAAGCGATTACAGGGGGCGAGGGAGACCCAGTACTTC. Protein: CASSTKRLQGARETQYF. The chain carries TRBV19 and TRBJ2-5; 9 bases align to TRBD1. Germline V gene lookup returns CDR1 LNHDA and CDR2 SQIVND (reference sequence). With 4 bases clipped from V and 5 bases from J, the junction kept 14 bases outside the gene matches. This CDR3 contains 17 residues.

The chain couples TRBV2 to TRBJ2-5, with D perhaps matching TRBD2 (5 bases). Between the trimmed V and J ends, which lost 8 bases and 2 bases, there was a span of 12 bases. Germline CDR1 is SNHLY and CDR2 is FYNNEI. The CDR3 is made up of 13 amino acids. Here the CDR3 DNA reads TGTGCCAGCCAACTAGGGCGTCAAGAGACCCAGTACTTC. Protein: CASQLGRQETQYF. The whole variable domain, remainder taken from reference TRBV2 and TRBJ2-5, is EPEVTQTPSHQVTQMGQEVILRCVPISNHLYFYWYRQILGQKVEFLVSFYNNEISEKSEIFDDQFSVERPDGSNFTLKIRSTKLEDSAMYFCASQLGRQETQYFGPGTRLLVL.

The rearrangement links TRBV30 to TRBJ1-5; D gene uncertain. Per germline, CDR1 GTSNPN and CDR2 SVGIG (reference sequence). V lost 1 base, J lost 0 bases, and 4 bases lay in between. CDR3 size: 13 residues. CDR3 region: CAWSGGSNQPQHF. CDR3 sequence (DNA): TGTGCCTGGAGTGGAGGTAGCAATCAGCCCCAGCATTTT.

V usage is TRBV5-1 and J usage is TRBJ2-5; 7 bases align to TRBD1. The J call is uncertain, as TRBJ2-7 better fits the DNA end. CDR3 length: 16 amino acids. Germline CDR1 reads SGHRS; CDR2 reads YFSETQ. The CDR3 reads CASSWGFRDRPYEQYF. CDR3 coding DNA: TGCGCCAGCAGCTGGGGATTTCGGGACAGACCCTACGAGCAGTACTTC.

In its sample, this clone was seen many times. The V and J genes are TRBV27 and TRBJ2-7; TRBD2 matches 8 bases. Germline CDR1 and CDR2: MNHEY and SMNVEV (reference sequence). With 0 bases clipped from V and 2 bases from J, the junction kept 3 bases outside the gene matches. The CDR3 consists of 15 residues. CDR3 DNA: TGTGCCAGCAGTTTATCGGGCGGGGGGACCTACGAGCAGTACTTC. As protein: CASSLSGGGTYEQYF.

This clone has a single count. The chain couples TRBV25-1 to TRBJ1-5; 8 nucleotides align to TRBD1. J was trimmed by 7 bases and V by 1 base; bases with no gene match: 3. Per the germline V gene, CDR1 is MGHDK and CDR2 is SYGVNS. The CDR3 is 14 residues long. The CDR3 sequence: CASSEFGQGQPQHF. CDR3 coding DNA: TGTGCCAGCAGTGAATTTGGACAGGGACAGCCCCAGCATTTT.

The V and J genes are TRBV19 and TRBJ1-5; D gene ambiguous. Trimming removed 1 base from V and 11 bases from J, with 18 bases in between. CDR1 is LNHDA, CDR2 SQIVND, per germline (reference sequence). This CDR3 has 15 residues. CDR3: CASSIVPASFFAQHF. CDR3 DNA sequence: TGTGCCAGTAGTATAGTCCCCGCAAGCTTCTTCGCCCAGCATTTT.

This chain links TRBV2 with TRBJ1-1; 7 bases are shared with TRBD1. CDR3 length equals 14 residues. V lost 6 bases to trimming and J lost 6 bases; unmatched junction nucleotides: 10. Germline values: CDR1 SNHLY, CDR2 FYNNEI. CDR3 loop: CASSEQGMYSEAFF. The CDR3 DNA reads TGTGCCAGCAGCGAACAGGGGATGTATTCTGAAGCTTTCTTT.

The rearrangement links TRBV7-3 to TRBJ2-3; possibly TRBD2 for D (6 bases). Germline CDR1 reads SGHTA; CDR2 reads FQGTGA. V was clipped by 5 bases and J by 0 bases, with 12 bases between them. The CDR3 length is 15 residues. The CDR3 DNA sequence: TGTGCCAGCAGCCTGCTCGGGGGAAGCACAGATACGCAGTATTTT. Translating gives CASSLLGGSTDTQYF.

The chain links TRBV7-7 to TRBJ2-2; unclear D gene. Germline V gives CDR1 SSHAT, CDR2 FNYEAQ (reference sequence). The length of the CDR3 is 15 residues. Trimming removed 1 base from V and 0 bases from J, with 6 bases in between. The chain's CDR3 is CASSLGASNTGELFF. The CDR3 DNA reads as TGTGCCAGCAGCTTAGGGGCTTCGAACACCGGGGAGCTGTTTTTT. Together with reference TRBV7-7 and TRBJ2-2, the CDR3 gives the full variable domain: GAGVSQSPRYKVTKRGQDVTLRCDPISSHATLYWYQQALGQGPEFLTYFNYEAQPDKSGLPSDRFSAERPEGSISTLTIQRTEQRDSAMYRCASSLGASNTGELFFGEGSRLTVL.

This rearrangement joins TRBV7-8 to TRBJ2-7; TRBD2 is a possible D gene (5 bases). The V and J ends lost 5 bases and 6 bases respectively, with 20 bases between them. Per germline, CDR1 SGHVS and CDR2 FQNEAQ. The CDR3 consists of 15 residues. The CDR3 DNA is TGTGCCAGCAGCATAGGACTTGAGGCGGCTAGCGAGCAGTACTTC. It specifies CASSIGLEAASEQYF.

The rearrangement uses TRBV5-1 and TRBJ2-1; D possibly corresponds to TRBD1 (6 bases). The CDR3 spans 14 residues. V was cut by 6 bases and J by 12 bases, with 22 bases left in between. Germline lookup yields CDR1 SGHRS and CDR2 YFSETQ. The CDR3 nucleotides are TGCGCCAGCACCCAGGGAACTGGGGGCTGGGGGCAGTTCTTC. Its protein product is CASTQGTGGWGQFF.

The gene calls are TRBV19 and TRBJ2-5, with 11 bases fitting TRBD2. The CDR3 has 15 residues. V trimming: 6 bases; J trimming: 4 bases; junction bases outside the gene matches: 7. Germline loops: CDR1 LNHDA, CDR2 SQIVND (reference sequence). The CDR3 bases are TGTGCCAGTAGCCAAACTAGCGGGGGAGGAGAGACCCAGTACTTC. Its translation: CASSQTSGGGETQYF.